This TCR beta chain derives from a study of Ad26.COV2.S vaccination and SARS-CoV-2 variants. Study conclusions and caveats: Measurements of TCR breadth and depth may have given underestimates of the total T cell responses.

Only in-frame clones appear in the TCRdb table, and some are missing; sequencing was by immunoSEQ multiplex PCR. The table lists approximately 150,000 clones, 86% of them singletons. The CDR3 is made up of 15 amino acids. The germline gives CDR1 SQVTM, CDR2 ANQGSEA. V was trimmed by 7 bases and J by 2 bases, leaving 21 bases between them. As regards this clone: Its specificity is not known.

Sequencing was performed on peripheral blood, taken after recovery from COVID-19. This receptor was taken from a human donor who had recovered from COVID-19. The J gene is TRBJ2-7, the V gene TRBV29-1, with D possibly TRBD1 on 5 matching bases. CDR3 protein: CSGPKQEPPPYEQYF. DNA for the CDR3: TGCAGCGGCCCTAAACAGGAGCCGCCCCCCTACGAGCAGTACTTC.